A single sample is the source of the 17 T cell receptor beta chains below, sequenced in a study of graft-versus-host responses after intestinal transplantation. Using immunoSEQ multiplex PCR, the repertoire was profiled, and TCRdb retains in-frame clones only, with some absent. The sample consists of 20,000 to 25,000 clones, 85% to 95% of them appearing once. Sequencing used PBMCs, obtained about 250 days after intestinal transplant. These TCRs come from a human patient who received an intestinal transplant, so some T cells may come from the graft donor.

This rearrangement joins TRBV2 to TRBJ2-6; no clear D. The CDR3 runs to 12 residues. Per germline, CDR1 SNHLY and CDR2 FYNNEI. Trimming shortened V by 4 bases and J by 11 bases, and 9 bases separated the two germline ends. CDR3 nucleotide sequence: TGTGCCAGCAGTGTTACCCGGGACGTCCTGACTTTC. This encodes CASSVTRDVLTF.

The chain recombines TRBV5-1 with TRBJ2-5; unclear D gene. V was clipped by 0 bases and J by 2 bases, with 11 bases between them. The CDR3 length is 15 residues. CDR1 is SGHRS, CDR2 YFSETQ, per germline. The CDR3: CASSLVKQDQETQYF. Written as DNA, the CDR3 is TGCGCCAGCAGCTTGGTAAAGCAGGATCAAGAGACCCAGTACTTC.

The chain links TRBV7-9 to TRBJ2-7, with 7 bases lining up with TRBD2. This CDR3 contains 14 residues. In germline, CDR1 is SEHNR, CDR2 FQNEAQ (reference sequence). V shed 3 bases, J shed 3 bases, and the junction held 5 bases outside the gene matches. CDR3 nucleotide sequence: TGTGCCAGCAGCTTTGGGACTAAATACTACGAGCAGTACTTC. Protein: CASSFGTKYYEQYF.

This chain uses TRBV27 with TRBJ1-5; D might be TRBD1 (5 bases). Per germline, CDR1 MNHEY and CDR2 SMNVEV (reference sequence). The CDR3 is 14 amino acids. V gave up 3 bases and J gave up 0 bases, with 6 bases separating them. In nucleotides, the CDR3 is TGTGCCAGCAGTTTCAGGGATAGCAATCAGCCCCAGCATTTT. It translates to CASSFRDSNQPQHF.

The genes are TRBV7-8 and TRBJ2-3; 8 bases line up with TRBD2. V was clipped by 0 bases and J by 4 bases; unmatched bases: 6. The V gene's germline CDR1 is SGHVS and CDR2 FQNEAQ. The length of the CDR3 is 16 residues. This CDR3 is CASSLAPGGRADTQYF. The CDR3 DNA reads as TGTGCCAGCAGCTTAGCCCCGGGAGGGCGGGCAGATACGCAGTATTTT.

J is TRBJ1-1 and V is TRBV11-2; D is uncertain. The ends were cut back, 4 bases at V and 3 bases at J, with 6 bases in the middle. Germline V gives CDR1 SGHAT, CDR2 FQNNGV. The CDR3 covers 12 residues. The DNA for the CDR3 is TGTGCCAGCAGCTGGAGTGACACTGAAGCTTTCTTT. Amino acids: CASSWSDTEAFF.

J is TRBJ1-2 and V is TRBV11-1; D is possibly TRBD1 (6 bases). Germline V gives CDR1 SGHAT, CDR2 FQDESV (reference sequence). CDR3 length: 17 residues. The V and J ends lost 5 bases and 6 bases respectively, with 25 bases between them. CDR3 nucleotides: TGTGCCAGCAGCCCGGTAGGACAGCCGGAAAAAAACAATGGCTACACCTTC. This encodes CASSPVGQPEKNNGYTF.

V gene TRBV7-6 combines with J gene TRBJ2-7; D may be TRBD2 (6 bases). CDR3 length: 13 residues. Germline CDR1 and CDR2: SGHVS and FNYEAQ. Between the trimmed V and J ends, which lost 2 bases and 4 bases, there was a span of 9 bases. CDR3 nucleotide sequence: TGTGCCAGCAGCTTATCGGGAGTATACGAGCAGTACTTC. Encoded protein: CASSLSGVYEQYF.

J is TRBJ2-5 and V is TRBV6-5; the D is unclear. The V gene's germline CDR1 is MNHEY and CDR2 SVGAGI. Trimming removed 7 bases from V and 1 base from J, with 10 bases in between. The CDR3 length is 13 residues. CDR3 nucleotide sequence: TGTGCCAGCACTTTACAGCCCCAAGAGACCCAGTACTTC. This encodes CASTLQPQETQYF.

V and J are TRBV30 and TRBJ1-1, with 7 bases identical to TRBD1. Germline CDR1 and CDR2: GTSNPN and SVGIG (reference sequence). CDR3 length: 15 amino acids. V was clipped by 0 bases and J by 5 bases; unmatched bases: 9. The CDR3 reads CAWSVRTGWKTEAFF. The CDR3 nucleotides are TGTGCCTGGAGTGTAAGGACAGGTTGGAAAACTGAAGCTTTCTTT.

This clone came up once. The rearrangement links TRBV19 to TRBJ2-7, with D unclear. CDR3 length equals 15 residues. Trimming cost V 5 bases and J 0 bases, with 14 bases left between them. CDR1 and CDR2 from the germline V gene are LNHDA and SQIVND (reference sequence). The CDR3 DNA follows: TGTGCCAGTAGTCGTGGAAGATACAGCTCCTACGAGCAGTACTTC. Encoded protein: CASSRGRYSSYEQYF.

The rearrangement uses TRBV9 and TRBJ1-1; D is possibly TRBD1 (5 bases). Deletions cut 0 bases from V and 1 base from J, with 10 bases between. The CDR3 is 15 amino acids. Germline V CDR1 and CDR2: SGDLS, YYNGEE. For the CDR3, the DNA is TGTGCCAGCAGCGTAGTGGGACGCGGGAACACTGAAGCTTTCTTT. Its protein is CASSVVGRGNTEAFF.

CDR3 loop: CASSLTGNTEAFF. CDR3 nucleotide sequence: TGTGCCAGCAGCTTGACAGGGAACACTGAAGCTTTCTTT. The V and J genes are TRBV12-1 and TRBJ1-1; the D call in the table, TRBD1, was not verified against the DNA. TRBV12-1 is termed a pseudogene. The CDR3 totals 13 residues.

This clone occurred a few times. The CDR3 sequence is CASSYRGSSYNSPLHF. The CDR3 DNA reads as TGTGCCAGCAGTTACAGGGGGAGCTCCTATAATTCACCCCTCCACTTT. The chain joins TRBV6-7 to TRBJ1-6; perhaps TRBD1 as D (6 bases). TRBV6-7 is an ORF, and what it does is uncertain. The CDR3 sequence is 16 residues long. The ends were cut back, 2 bases at V and 0 bases at J, with 8 bases in the middle.

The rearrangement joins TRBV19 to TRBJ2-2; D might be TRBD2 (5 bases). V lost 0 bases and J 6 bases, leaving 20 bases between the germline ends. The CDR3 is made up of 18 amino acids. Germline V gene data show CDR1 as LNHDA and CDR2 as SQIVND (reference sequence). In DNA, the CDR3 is TGTGCCAGTAGTATAGACCCATATAAGGGAGTAAGCTCCGGGGAGCTGTTTTTT. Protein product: CASSIDPYKGVSSGELFF. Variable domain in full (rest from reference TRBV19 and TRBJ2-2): DGGITQSPKYLFRKEGQNVTLSCEQNLNHDAMYWYRQDPGQGLRLIYYSQIVNDFQKGDIAEGYSVSREKKESFPLTVTSAQKNPTAFYLCASSIDPYKGVSSGELFFGEGSRLTVL.

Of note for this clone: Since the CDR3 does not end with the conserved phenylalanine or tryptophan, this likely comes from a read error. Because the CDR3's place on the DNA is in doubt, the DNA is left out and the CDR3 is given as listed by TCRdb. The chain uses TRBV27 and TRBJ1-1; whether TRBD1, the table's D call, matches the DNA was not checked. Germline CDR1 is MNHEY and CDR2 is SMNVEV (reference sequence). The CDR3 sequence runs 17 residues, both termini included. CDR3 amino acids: CASSQTRYRAHLWLKLS.

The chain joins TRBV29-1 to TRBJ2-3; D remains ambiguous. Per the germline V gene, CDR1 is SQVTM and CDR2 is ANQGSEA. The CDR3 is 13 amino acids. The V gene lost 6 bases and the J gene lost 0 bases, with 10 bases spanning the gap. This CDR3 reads CSVSRSSTDTQYF. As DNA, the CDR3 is TGCAGCGTCTCTAGAAGTAGCACAGATACGCAGTATTTT.